This T cell receptor (beta chain) was recorded in a study of cytomegalovirus exposure and HLA in healthy donors. The overall study: Samples from HLA-typed donors yielded about 85 million unique TCRs in an early data release.

Study-wide results and limits: HLA alleles were associated with some 17,000 TCR beta sequences in a later analysis at 0.05 false discovery rate. Per a prior analysis, the majority of TCR beta V segments were productive roughly 87% or roughly 30% of the time.

Those who donated were healthy bone marrow donors. PCR employed 60 Vbeta and 13 Jbeta primers. Clones were sequenced by immunoSEQ multiplex PCR, and TCRdb holds only the in-frame ones, with some missing. The sample holds about 150,000 clones, 65% to 80% seen once. Turning to this clone: The antigen remains undetermined.

The sequencing input was PBMCs. The sequence was collected from a woman between 35 and 50 years old in good health and CMV-seronegative.

The CDR3 protein is CAIRTGGVGNSPLHF. In nucleotides, the CDR3 is TGTGCCATTAGGACAGGGGGCGTAGGGAATTCACCCCTCCACTTT. This chain links TRBV10-3 with TRBJ1-6, with 11 bases lining up with TRBD1. This CDR3 is 15 amino acids long. Germline lookup yields CDR1 ENHRY and CDR2 SYGVKD. V shed 9 bases and J 7 bases; nucleotides not matched to a gene: 8.